Presented here are 30 T cell receptor beta chains from one specimen sequenced in a study of CD8+CD57+ T cells in acquired aplastic anemia. The TCR beta profiling, which covered VDJ combination and CDR3 sequence, was carried out using genomic DNA as the template. TCRdb re-analysed the reads in MiXCR, keeping a single row per CDR3 protein. The table lists approximately 200,000 distinct CDR3 sequences, about three fifths of them singletons. Sequenced input: sorted CD4+, CD8+, or CD8+CD57+ T cells (not recorded which) from PBMCs. The receptors were gathered from a human donor with severe aplastic anemia or a healthy control (not recorded which).

The CDR3 sequence: CASSLLYGAGGEETQYF. The CDR3 nucleotides read TGTGCCAGCAGTTTATTATATGGAGCAGGGGGGGAAGAGACCCAGTACTTC. This chain uses TRBV28 with TRBJ2-5, with D perhaps TRBD1 or TRBD2 (7 bases each). Trimming pared 1 base from V and 3 bases from J, leaving 18 bases between. The CDR3 is 17 amino acids. Germline V CDR1 and CDR2: MDHEN, SYDVKM.

This clonotype was seen repeatedly, ten times or more. This rearrangement joins TRBV27 to TRBJ2-3; 7 nucleotides align to TRBD2. CDR3 length: 16 amino acids. The junction had 6 bases not matched to a gene; V was cut back by 3 bases and J by 0 bases. Germline assignment: CDR1 MNHEY and CDR2 SMNVEV (reference sequence). This CDR3 reads CASSFQTSMSTDTQYF. The DNA for the CDR3 is TGTGCCAGCAGTTTCCAGACTAGCATGAGCACAGATACGCAGTATTTT.

The chain carries TRBV6-4 and TRBJ1-1; D gene unclear. V dropped 0 bases and J dropped 10 bases, with 9 bases sitting between them. The CDR3 totals 12 residues. The V gene's germline CDR1 is MRHNA and CDR2 SNTAGT. CDR3 loop: CASSDSVGVAFF. Here the CDR3 DNA reads TGTGCCAGCAGTGACTCCGTGGGAGTAGCTTTCTTT.

The gene calls are TRBV19 and TRBJ1-2; no reliable D call. The CDR3 spans 16 residues. From germline, CDR1 is LNHDA and CDR2 SQIVND (reference sequence). The germline V and J ends were trimmed by 4 bases and 4 bases, with 19 bases remaining between them. The CDR3 region has the DNA TGTGCCAGTAGTACCACCTTGGTTGGCACCGTCTATGGCTACACCTTC. This encodes CASSTTLVGTVYGYTF.

The chain joins TRBV5-1 to TRBJ2-7; 10 nucleotides line up with TRBD1. Germline-derived CDR1 and CDR2 are SGHRS and YFSETQ. V was clipped by 4 bases and J by 0 bases; unmatched bases: 10. The CDR3 contains 17 residues. DNA of the CDR3: TGCGCCAGCAGCCCCCAGGGCAGACAGGGGGCCTCCTACGAGCAGTACTTC. This translates into CASSPQGRQGASYEQYF.

The chain carries TRBV7-9 and TRBJ2-7, with TRBD1 as a possible D gene (6 bases). Trimming took off 1 base at V and 2 bases at J, with 12 bases between the two ends. The CDR3 is 15 amino acids. Germline V gene lookup returns CDR1 SEHNR and CDR2 FQNEAQ (reference sequence). CDR3 protein: CASSLGQGWTYEQYF. CDR3 DNA sequence: TGTGCCAGCAGCTTAGGCCAGGGGTGGACCTACGAGCAGTACTTC.

This clonotype has more than one count but fewer than ten. The chain links TRBV29-1 to TRBJ2-7, with 10 bases lining up with TRBD2. V lost 1 base, J lost 5 bases, and 5 bases stayed unmatched. CDR3 length: 14 amino acids. Germline V lookup: CDR1 SQVTM, CDR2 ANQGSEA. The CDR3 spells CSVEGAGGADEQYF. The CDR3 coding sequence is TGCAGCGTTGAAGGAGCGGGGGGGGCCGACGAGCAGTACTTC.

The chain recombines TRBV6-1 with TRBJ1-1, with 7 nucleotides matching TRBD1. CDR1 is MNHNS and CDR2 is SASEGT in the germline V gene. J gave up 5 bases and V 3 bases, and 9 bases lay outside the gene matches. CDR3 size: 15 residues. CDR3 amino acids: CASSETGSLSTEAFF. In nucleotides, the CDR3 is TGTGCCAGCAGTGAGACAGGGTCCTTGAGTACTGAAGCTTTCTTT.

V usage is TRBV12-3 or TRBV12-4 and J usage is TRBJ1-2; possible D gene TRBD1, 6 bases. Trimming pared 4 bases from V and 8 bases from J, leaving 8 bases between. The CDR3 has 11 amino acids. The DNA of the CDR3 is TGTGCCAGCAGTTCGGGGGCAGGCTACACCTTC. It encodes CASSSGAGYTF.

This clonotype was picked up a small number of times. The chain has TRBV7-8 and TRBJ2-7; D remains ambiguous. This CDR3 has 13 amino acids. V dropped 6 bases and J dropped 2 bases, with 11 bases sitting between them. CDR1 is SGHVS and CDR2 is FQNEAQ in the germline V gene. The CDR3 DNA sequence: TGTGCCAGCAGGTTGGGCAGTACCTACGAGCAGTACTTC. Amino acids: CASRLGSTYEQYF.

In its sample, this clonotype was seen many times. The chain couples TRBV15 to TRBJ2-7, with TRBD2 as a possible D gene (6 bases). The ends were cut back, 4 bases at V and 3 bases at J, with 13 bases in the middle. The CDR3 length is 14 residues. Germline assignment: CDR1 LNHNV and CDR2 YYDKDF (reference sequence). The CDR3 is CATSTLVGGYEQYF. DNA for the CDR3: TGTGCCACCAGCACTTTAGTCGGGGGCTACGAGCAGTACTTC.

This rearrangement joins TRBV7-8 to TRBJ2-7, with D possibly matching TRBD2 (5 bases). V lost 7 bases and J lost 4, with 14 bases in between. Germline CDR1 SGHVS, CDR2 FQNEAQ. This CDR3 spans 13 amino acids. The chain's CDR3 is CASNTIGIYEQYF. For the CDR3, the DNA is TGTGCCAGCAACACGATCGGGATTTACGAGCAGTACTTC.

This clonotype was detected ten times or more. The V gene is TRBV5-8, the J gene TRBJ1-5; TRBD1 agrees at 12 bases. The CDR3 has 15 amino acids. CDR1 and CDR2 from the germline V gene are SGHTS and YDEGEE. The V and J ends lost 4 bases and 5 bases, in that order; junction bases with no gene match: 4. The CDR3: CASSQGQGAYQPQHF. The DNA of the CDR3 is TGTGCCAGCAGCCAGGGACAGGGGGCTTATCAGCCCCAGCATTTT.

The chain couples TRBV7-9 to TRBJ2-1; the match to TRBD2 covers 13 bases. CDR1 SEHNR and CDR2 FQNEAQ come from the germline V gene (reference sequence). The CDR3 has 15 residues. V dropped 3 bases and J dropped 8; count of bases not matched to a gene: 4. CDR3 sequence (DNA): TGTGCCAGCAGCTTCGGACTAGCGGGAGTACATGAGCAGTTCTTC. Protein: CASSFGLAGVHEQFF.

The CDR3 sequence: CSARKAGLGYEQYF. The DNA of the CDR3 is TGCAGTGCTAGAAAAGCGGGGCTGGGCTACGAGCAGTACTTC. This rearrangement joins TRBV20-1 to TRBJ2-4; 7 bases match TRBD2. The DNA end is a closer match to TRBJ2-7, so the J assignment may be wrong. Germline V gene lookup returns CDR1 DFQATT and CDR2 SNEGSKA (reference sequence). The CDR3 runs 14 residues.

This clonotype was observed a few times. This CDR3 is CASSLNRGGIYEQYF. In DNA, the CDR3 is TGTGCCAGCAGCTTGAACAGGGGAGGGATCTACGAGCAGTACTTC. The chain recombines TRBV7-2 with TRBJ2-7; tentatively, D is TRBD1 or TRBD2 (7 bases each). Looked up from germline, CDR1 is SGHTA and CDR2 is FQGNSA. Trimming shortened V by 3 bases and J by 3 bases, and 15 bases separated the two germline ends. The CDR3 length is 15 residues.

This chain links TRBV2 with TRBJ1-5; tentative D call: TRBD1 (5 bases). CDR1 and CDR2 (germline): SNHLY, FYNNEI. The CDR3 is made up of 13 amino acids. With 7 bases removed from V and 3 bases from J, the gap between germline ends came to 10 bases. The CDR3 reads CASKGTANQPQHF. The CDR3 bases are TGTGCCAGCAAAGGGACTGCCAATCAGCCCCAGCATTTT. Variable domain in full (rest from reference TRBV2 and TRBJ1-5): EPEVTQTPSHQVTQMGQEVILRCVPISNHLYFYWYRQILGQKVEFLVSFYNNEISEKSEIFDDQFSVERPDGSNFTLKIRSTKLEDSAMYFCASKGTANQPQHFGDGTRLSIL.

This clonotype has ten or more counts. The V and J genes are TRBV7-8 and TRBJ2-3, with D perhaps matching TRBD2 (6 bases). V dropped 7 bases and J dropped 2 bases, with 16 bases sitting between them. CDR3 length: 15 residues. From germline, CDR1 is SGHVS and CDR2 FQNEAQ. The chain's CDR3 is CASIPYSGVTDTQYF. In nucleotides, the CDR3 is TGTGCCAGCATCCCTTACTCGGGGGTCACAGATACGCAGTATTTT.

V and J are TRBV7-9 and TRBJ2-7; 7 positions match TRBD1. The V gene's germline CDR1 is SEHNR and CDR2 FQNEAQ (reference sequence). The ends lost 2 bases at V and 5 bases at J; junction bases unmatched: 9. The CDR3 consists of 15 residues. CDR3 region: CASSLNLGQPHEQYF. The CDR3 DNA is TGTGCCAGCAGCTTAAACCTGGGACAGCCCCACGAGCAGTACTTC.

This clonotype showed up just once. The chain recombines TRBV5-1 with TRBJ2-7, with D possibly being TRBD1 (7 bases). V was trimmed by 0 bases and J by 0 bases, leaving 16 bases between them. The CDR3 covers 17 residues. Per germline, CDR1 SGHRS and CDR2 YFSETQ. The CDR3 here is CASSLDLQGTPSYEQYF. In DNA, the CDR3 is TGCGCCAGCAGCTTGGATTTACAGGGGACTCCCTCCTACGAGCAGTACTTC.

The chain carries TRBV25-1 and TRBJ1-1; perhaps TRBD1 as D (6 bases). Germline V gene data show CDR1 as MGHDK and CDR2 as SYGVNS. V was pared by 8 bases and J by 4 bases, with 17 bases between. This CDR3 has 14 amino acids. The chain's CDR3 is CASRDTGSTTEAFF. The DNA of the CDR3 is TGTGCCAGCCGGGACACGGGAAGTACCACTGAAGCTTTCTTT.

The chain combines TRBV9 with TRBJ1-2; D is perhaps TRBD1 (6 bases). Between the trimmed V and J ends, which lost 1 base and 1 base, there was a span of 17 bases. Germline CDR1 SGDLS, CDR2 YYNGEE. The CDR3 is 17 amino acids. This CDR3 reads CASSVSGGREYNYGYTF. For the CDR3, the DNA is TGTGCCAGCAGCGTATCTGGGGGCAGGGAGTATAACTATGGCTACACCTTC.

This clonotype was found many times. The chain is built from TRBV20-1 and TRBJ2-2; 11 positions agree with TRBD2. From germline, CDR1 is DFQATT and CDR2 SNEGSKA (reference sequence). J gave up 1 base and V 5 bases, and 9 bases lay outside the gene matches. The CDR3 spans 17 residues. As DNA, the CDR3 is TGCAGTGCTCTCCCCCTAGCGGGGGGTATGAACACCGGGGAGCTGTTTTTT. It specifies CSALPLAGGMNTGELFF.

This clonotype was counted a single time. The V and J genes are TRBV5-4 and TRBJ2-7, with D possibly TRBD2 on 5 matching bases. The germline V gene has CDR1 SGHNT and CDR2 YYREEE (reference sequence). Between the trimmed V and J ends, which lost 0 bases and 5 bases, there was a span of 12 bases. CDR3 size: 14 residues. In DNA form, the CDR3 reads TGTGCCAGCAGCTTGGGCGGAGGACTGCACGAGCAGTACTTC. This codes for CASSLGGGLHEQYF.

This chain connects TRBV7-3 to TRBJ1-1; D uncertain. The V and J ends lost 6 bases and 6 bases respectively, with 11 bases between them. The CDR3 totals 12 residues. Germline loops: CDR1 SGHTA, CDR2 FQGTGA. The DNA for the CDR3 is TGTGCCAGCAGTGGTGACAACCCTGAAGCTTTCTTT. It is translated as CASSGDNPEAFF.

The V gene is TRBV15, the J gene TRBJ2-5; 11 bases agree with TRBD2. The CDR3 spans 20 residues. Germline-derived CDR1 and CDR2 are LNHNV and YYDKDF (reference sequence). V was pared by 0 bases and J by 1 base, with 13 bases of the junction left unmatched. The CDR3 sequence: CATSRDRETSGIWVQETQYF. The DNA for the CDR3 is TGTGCCACCAGCAGAGATAGGGAGACTAGCGGGATATGGGTCCAAGAGACCCAGTACTTC.

The chain employs TRBV20-1 and TRBJ2-3; D uncertain. Germline V gene sequence: CDR1 DFQATT, CDR2 SNEGSKA (reference sequence). This CDR3 has 16 residues. Trimming cost V 3 bases and J 4 bases, with 20 bases left between them. Here the CDR3 reads CSARSSGPRKADTQYF. The CDR3 DNA sequence: TGCAGTGCTAGGAGTTCCGGGCCGAGAAAGGCAGATACGCAGTATTTT.

There are a few counts of this clonotype. V is TRBV5-5 and J is TRBJ2-5; D is tentatively TRBD1 or TRBD2 (5 bases each). V shed 4 bases and J shed 3 bases, with 25 bases lying between them. In germline, CDR1 is SGHKS, CDR2 YYEKEE (reference sequence). CDR3 size: 18 residues. For the CDR3, the DNA is TGTGCCAGCAGCCCTCTCCGCGTTCGGGACCCCTGGGAAGAGACCCAGTACTTC. It encodes CASSPLRVRDPWEETQYF.

Many counts were recorded for this clonotype. The chain uses TRBV4-3 and TRBJ2-3, with 9 bases fitting TRBD2. The trim removed 0 bases at V and 3 bases at J, leaving 13 bases unmatched. Germline CDR1 LGHNA, CDR2 YSLEER. CDR3 size: 19 residues. CDR3 amino acids: CASSQDLVLSGGPTDTQYF. For the CDR3, the DNA is TGCGCCAGCAGCCAAGATCTAGTGCTGAGCGGGGGGCCAACAGATACGCAGTATTTT.

The CDR3 DNA follows: TGCAGTGCTAGGGGCTTCCCCGGACAGTATGGAGAGACCCAGTACTTC. Residues: CSARGFPGQYGETQYF. The chain couples TRBV20-1 to TRBJ2-5, with D perhaps matching TRBD1 (6 bases). Germline V gene data show CDR1 as DFQATT and CDR2 as SNEGSKA (reference sequence). The CDR3 length is 16 residues. The V gene lost 3 bases and the J gene lost 4 bases, with 21 bases spanning the gap.